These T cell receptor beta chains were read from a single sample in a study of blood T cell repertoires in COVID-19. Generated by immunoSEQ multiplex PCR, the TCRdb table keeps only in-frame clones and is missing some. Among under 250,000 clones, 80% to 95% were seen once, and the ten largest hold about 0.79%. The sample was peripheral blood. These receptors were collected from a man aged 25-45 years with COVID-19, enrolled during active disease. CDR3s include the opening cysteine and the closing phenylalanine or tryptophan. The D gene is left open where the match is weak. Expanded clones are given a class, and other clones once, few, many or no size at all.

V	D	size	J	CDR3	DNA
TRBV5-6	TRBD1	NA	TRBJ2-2	CASSLDQGASTGELFF	TGTGCCAGCAGCTTGGATCAGGGGGCGAGCACCGGGGAGCTGTTTTTT
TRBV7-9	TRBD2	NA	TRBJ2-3	CASSLAEVAGADTQYF	TGTGCCAGCAGCTTAGCGGAGGTAGCGGGGGCAGATACGCAGTATTTT
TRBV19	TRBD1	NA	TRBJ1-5	CASSRGGQGFEPQHF	TGTGCCAGTAGCCGGGGGGGACAGGGGTTCGAGCCCCAGCATTTT
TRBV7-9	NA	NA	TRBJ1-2	CASSSFRQANYGYTF	TGTGCCAGCAGCTCTTTCCGGCAGGCCAACTATGGCTACACCTTC
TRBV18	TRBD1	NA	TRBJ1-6	CASSPRQGSNSPLHF	TGTGCCAGCTCACCGAGACAGGGTAGTAATTCACCCCTCCACTTT
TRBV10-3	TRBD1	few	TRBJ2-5	CAIRDRTGGRETQYF	TGTGCCATCAGAGACAGGACAGGGGGCAGGGAGACCCAGTACTTC
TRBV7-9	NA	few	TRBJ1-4	CASRRSASDEKLFF	TGTGCCAGTAGGCGGTCGGCCTCTGACGAAAAACTGTTTTTT
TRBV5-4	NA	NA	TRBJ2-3	CASSLGGVSADTQYF	TGTGCCAGCAGCCTCGGAGGTGTGAGTGCAGATACGCAGTATTTT
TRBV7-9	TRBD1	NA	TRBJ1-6	CASSSGQGNSPLHF	TGTGCCAGCAGCTCGGGACAGGGAAATTCACCCCTCCACTTT
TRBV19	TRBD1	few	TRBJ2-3	CASRRAEGATDTQYF	TGTGCCAGTAGGAGGGCAGAGGGGGCCACAGATACGCAGTATTTT
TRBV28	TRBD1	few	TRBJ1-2	CASSLPTGNGYTF	TGTGCCAGCAGTTTACCGACAGGGAATGGCTACACCTTC
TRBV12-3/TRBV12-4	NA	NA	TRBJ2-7	CASSPQGYEQYF	TGTGCCAGCAGTCCTCAGGGCTACGAGCAGTACTTC
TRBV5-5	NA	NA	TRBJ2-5	CASSRAPLGETQYF	TGTGCCAGCAGCCGCGCTCCACTAGGGGAGACCCAGTACTTC
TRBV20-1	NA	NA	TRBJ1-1	CSARGEIEAFF	TGCAGTGCTAGAGGTGAGATTGAAGCTTTCTTT
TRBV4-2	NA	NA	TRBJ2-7	CASSQERGVADYEQYF	TGTGCCAGCAGCCAAGAGCGAGGGGTAGCGGACTACGAGCAGTACTTC
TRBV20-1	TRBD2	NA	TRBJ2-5	CSAISGETQYF	TGCAGTGCTATTAGCGGGGAGACCCAGTACTTC
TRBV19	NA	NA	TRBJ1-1	CASKTGGSTEAFF	TGTGCCAGTAAAACCGGCGGAAGCACTGAAGCTTTCTTT
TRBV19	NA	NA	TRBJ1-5	CASSIVEYSNQPQHF	TGTGCCAGTAGTATAGTTGAGTATAGCAATCAGCCCCAGCATTTT
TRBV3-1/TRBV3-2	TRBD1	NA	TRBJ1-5	CASSQAGQGVQPQHF	TGTGCCAGCAGCCAAGCGGGACAGGGAGTTCAGCCCCAGCATTTT
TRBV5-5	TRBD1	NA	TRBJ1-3	CASSWTGGNSGNTIYF	TGTGCCAGCAGCTGGACAGGGGGCAACTCTGGAAACACCATATATTTT
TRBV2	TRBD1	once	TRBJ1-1	CASSIRTGNTEAFF	TGTGCCAGCAGTATCAGGACAGGGAATACTGAAGCTTTCTTT
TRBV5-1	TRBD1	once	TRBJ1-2	CASRLTGSKGGYTF	TGCGCCAGCAGACTGACAGGGAGCAAAGGAGGCTACACCTTC
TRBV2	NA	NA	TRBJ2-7	CASQGFGSYEQYF	TGTGCCAGCCAGGGGTTTGGCTCCTACGAGCAGTACTTC
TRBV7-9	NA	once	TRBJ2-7	CASSLASSDYEQYF	TGTGCCAGCAGCTTAGCTTCTAGCGACTACGAGCAGTACTTC
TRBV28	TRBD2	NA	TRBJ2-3	CASRPAGAQYTDTQYF	TGTGCCAGCCGCCCAGCGGGGGCGCAATACACAGATACGCAGTATTTT
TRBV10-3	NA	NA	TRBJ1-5	CAINPTDSNQPQHF	TGTGCCATCAATCCAACAGATAGCAATCAGCCCCAGCATTTT
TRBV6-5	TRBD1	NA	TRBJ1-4	CASSLGTGEKLFF	TGTGCCAGCAGTCTCGGGACAGGCGAAAAACTGTTTTTT
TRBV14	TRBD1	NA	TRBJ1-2	CASSHAQGAYGYTF	TGTGCCAGCAGCCACGCACAGGGGGCCTATGGCTACACCTTC
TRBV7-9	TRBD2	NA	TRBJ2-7	CASSVSGVSSYEQYF	TGTGCCAGCAGCGTCAGCGGGGTAAGCTCCTACGAGCAGTACTTC
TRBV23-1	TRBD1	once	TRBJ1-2	CASSRGQDYNYGYTF	TGCGCCAGCAGCCGCGGACAGGATTATAACTATGGCTACACCTTC
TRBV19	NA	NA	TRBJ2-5	CASSQAAGAGETQYF	TGTGCCAGTAGTCAAGCGGCGGGGGCGGGAGAGACCCAGTACTTC
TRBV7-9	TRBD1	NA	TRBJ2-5	CASSLVPGQGQETQYF	TGTGCCAGCAGCTTGGTCCCGGGACAGGGGCAAGAGACCCAGTACTTC
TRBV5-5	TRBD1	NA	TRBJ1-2	CASTPSTGEYGYTF	TGTGCCAGCACCCCCTCGACAGGGGAATATGGCTACACCTTC
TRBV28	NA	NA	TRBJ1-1	CASTGQGRYTEAFF	TGTGCCAGCACCGGTCAGGGCCGTTACACTGAAGCTTTCTTT
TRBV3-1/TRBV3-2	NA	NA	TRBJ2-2	CASSQVGGMAGELFF	TGTGCCAGCAGCCAAGTTGGAGGAATGGCCGGGGAGCTGTTTTTT
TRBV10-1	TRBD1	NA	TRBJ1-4	CASSESRGHEKLFF	TGCGCCAGCAGTGAGTCCAGGGGGCATGAAAAACTGTTTTTT
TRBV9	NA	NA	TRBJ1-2	CASSAPTGSYGYTF	TGTGCCAGCAGCGCTCCTACAGGGAGCTATGGCTACACCTTC
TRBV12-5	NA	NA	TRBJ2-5	CASGLQGLGETQYF	TGTGCTAGTGGTTTACAGGGCCTTGGGGAGACCCAGTACTTC
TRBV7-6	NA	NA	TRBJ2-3	CASSLAGSGTDTQYF	TGTGCCAGCAGCTTAGCGGGTTCAGGGACAGATACGCAGTATTTT
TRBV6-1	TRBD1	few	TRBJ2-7	CASSESLLRDRTYEQYF	TGTGCCAGCAGTGAGAGTCTACTCCGGGACAGAACCTACGAGCAGTACTTC
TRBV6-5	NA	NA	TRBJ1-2	CASRLDTSAYGYTF	TGTGCCAGCAGACTGGACACCTCGGCCTATGGCTACACCTTC
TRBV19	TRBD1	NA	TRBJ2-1	CASSMTTGGAYNEQFF	TGTGCCAGTAGTATGACGACAGGGGGCGCCTACAATGAGCAGTTCTTC
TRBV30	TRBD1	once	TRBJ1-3	CAWSLSGQGPGNTIYF	TGTGCCTGGAGCCTCTCGGGACAGGGACCTGGAAACACCATATATTTT
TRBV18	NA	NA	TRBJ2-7	CASSLTGPLDEQYF	TGTGCCAGCTCACTCACCGGTCCGTTAGACGAGCAGTACTTC
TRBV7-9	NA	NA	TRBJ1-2	CASSLGLQEKGYGYTF	TGTGCCAGCAGCTTAGGCTTACAGGAGAAGGGGTATGGCTACACCTTC
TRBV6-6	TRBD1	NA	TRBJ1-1	CASSLRDRGNFFF	TGTGCCAGCAGTCTCCGGGACAGGGGGAATTTTTTCTTT
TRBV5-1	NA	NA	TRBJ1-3	CASSPAGGAAGNTIYF	TGCGCCAGCAGCCCGGCCGGGGGGGCAGCTGGAAACACCATATATTTT
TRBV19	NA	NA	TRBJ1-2	CASSVQGGYGYTF	TGTGCCAGTAGTGTCCAGGGTGGCTATGGCTACACCTTC
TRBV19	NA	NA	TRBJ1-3	CASTPPLRSTDIYF	TGTGCCAGTACCCCTCCCTTACGCTCCACAGACATATATTTT
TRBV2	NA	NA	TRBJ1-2	CASSEAPTDTYGYTF	TGTGCCAGCAGTGAAGCGCCGACAGATACCTATGGCTACACCTTC
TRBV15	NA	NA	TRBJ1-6	CATSSTTGGSPLHF	TGTGCCACCAGCAGTACCACCGGAGGGTCACCCCTCCACTTT
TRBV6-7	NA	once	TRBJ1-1	CASSITGPEAFF	TGTGCCAGCAGCATCACAGGGCCCGAAGCTTTCTTT
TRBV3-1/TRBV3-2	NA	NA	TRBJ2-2	CASSQALRTEANTGELFF	TGTGCCAGCAGCCAGGCTCTTAGGACGGAGGCGAACACCGGGGAGCTGTTTTTT
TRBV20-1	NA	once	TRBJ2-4	CSARAGVVEYF	TGCAGTGCTAGAGCTGGAGTAGTTGAGTACTTC
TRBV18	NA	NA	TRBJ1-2	CASSREEGVFNYGYTF	TGTGCCAGCTCACGGGAGGAAGGGGTTTTCAACTATGGCTACACCTTC